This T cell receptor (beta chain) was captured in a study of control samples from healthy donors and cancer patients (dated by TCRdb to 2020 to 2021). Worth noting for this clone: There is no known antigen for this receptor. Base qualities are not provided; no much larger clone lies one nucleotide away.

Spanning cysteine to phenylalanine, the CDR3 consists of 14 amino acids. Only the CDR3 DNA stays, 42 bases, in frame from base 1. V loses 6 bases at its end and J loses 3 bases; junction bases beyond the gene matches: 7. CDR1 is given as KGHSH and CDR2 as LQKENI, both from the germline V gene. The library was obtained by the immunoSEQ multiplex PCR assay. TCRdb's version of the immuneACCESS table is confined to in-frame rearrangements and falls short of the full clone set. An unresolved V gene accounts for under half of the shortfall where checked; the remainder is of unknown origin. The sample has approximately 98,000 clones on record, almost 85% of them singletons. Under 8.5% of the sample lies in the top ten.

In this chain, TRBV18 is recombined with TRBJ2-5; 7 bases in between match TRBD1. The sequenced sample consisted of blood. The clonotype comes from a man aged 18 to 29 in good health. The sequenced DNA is TGTGCCAGCTCCCAACAACAGGGGAAAGAGACCCAGTACTTC. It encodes CASSQQQGKETQYF.